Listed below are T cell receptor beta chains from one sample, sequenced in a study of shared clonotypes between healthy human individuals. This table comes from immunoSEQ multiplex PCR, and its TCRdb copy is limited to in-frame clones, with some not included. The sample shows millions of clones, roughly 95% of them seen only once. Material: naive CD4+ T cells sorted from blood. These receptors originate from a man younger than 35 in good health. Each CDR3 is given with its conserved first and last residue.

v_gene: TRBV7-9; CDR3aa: CASNEGQGKETQYF
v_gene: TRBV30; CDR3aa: CAWDGRTGDQPQHF
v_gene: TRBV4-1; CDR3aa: CASSQAVGTGTEAFF
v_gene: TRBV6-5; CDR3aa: CASRHRDRNSPLHF
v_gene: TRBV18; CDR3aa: CASSPPQGLRGYTF
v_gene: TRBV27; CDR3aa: CASSRQGLNYEQYF
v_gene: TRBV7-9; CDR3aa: CASSLGETGYGYTF
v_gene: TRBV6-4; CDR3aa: CASSEETSTEAFF
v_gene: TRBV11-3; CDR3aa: CASSLGAGSGQYF
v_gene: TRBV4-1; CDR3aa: CASSQGSGQGRWRDTQYF
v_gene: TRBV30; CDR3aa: CAWSAYNEQFF
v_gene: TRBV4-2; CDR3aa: CASSHERLAELTGELFF
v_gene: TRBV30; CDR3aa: CAWRSSSGNTIYF
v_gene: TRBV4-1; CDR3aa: CASSQEGQGAETQYF
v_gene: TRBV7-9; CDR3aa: CASSLGSDRGSYEQYF
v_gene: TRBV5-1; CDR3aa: CASSLGSAAGAYTGELFF
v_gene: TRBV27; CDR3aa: CASGGLFSYEQYF
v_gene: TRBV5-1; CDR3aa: CASSLVGSGSLNEQFF
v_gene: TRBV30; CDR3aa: CAEVISTDTQYF
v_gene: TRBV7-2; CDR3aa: CASSLAPGPTGKNIQYF
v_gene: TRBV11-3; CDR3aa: CASSSKAGGRPLAKNIQYF
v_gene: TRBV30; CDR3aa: CAWSPVGLAYEQYF
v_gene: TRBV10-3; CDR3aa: CAISPRGGRPTDTQYF
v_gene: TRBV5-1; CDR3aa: CASSTPGLTFGSADTQYF
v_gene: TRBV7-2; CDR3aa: CASSLAGNYGYTF
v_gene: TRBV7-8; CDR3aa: CASSSRSLNTEAFF
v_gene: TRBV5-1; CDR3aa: CASSLQVGDMGEQYF
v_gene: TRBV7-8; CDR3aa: CASSPRLAGDRPDTQYF
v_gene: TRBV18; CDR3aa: CASSASLAGGHTGELFF
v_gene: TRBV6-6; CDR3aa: CASSYKGQGSTDTQYF
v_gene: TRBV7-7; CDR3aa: CASSQGLVGETQYF